The source of this TCR beta chain is a study of blood T cell repertoires in COVID-19. J lost 0 bases, V lost 3 bases, and 4 bases had no gene match. The V gene's germline CDR1 is DFQATT and CDR2 SNEGSKA (reference sequence). The CDR3 runs 15 residues. In this sample, this clone turned up once. Data came from immunoSEQ multiplex PCR; TCRdb stores just in-frame clones and leaves some out. The sample records about 180,000 clones, roughly 86% being singletons. Sequencing input: peripheral blood. The TCR originated in a man between 35 and 55 years old with active or convalescent COVID-19. This rearrangement joins TRBV20-1 to TRBJ2-1; 8 positions agree with TRBD1. The CDR3 nucleotides are TGCAGTGCTAGTCGACAGGGGCGCTCCTACAATGAGCAGTTCTTC. Protein sequence: CSASRQGRSYNEQFF.